These 17 T cell receptor beta chains share one sample of origin, sequenced in a study of blood T cells in healthy people across ages (dated by TCRdb to about 2015). The method was 5' RACE. Sequencer: Illumina HiSeq 2500. A second PCR of roughly 6 to 11 cycles was run with a J-beta primer mix and a sample-barcoded 5' primer. The raw public reads went through TCRdb reprocessing: fastp at Q25, MiXCR clone calling, in-frame beta chains kept. When rows share a CDR3 protein, they turn into one entry using the most common DNA and genes. Recorded for this sample are 650,000 to 700,000 distinct CDR3 sequences; about 32% of them occurred a single time. The ten biggest clones cover 15% to 19% of the sample. Material: blood. The receptors originated from a woman of 80 years or more in good health. Donor details come from another sample of the same person, matched by shared clones.

This clonotype has more than one count but fewer than ten. This rearrangement joins TRBV30 to TRBJ2-2; 11 nucleotides line up with TRBD1. The CDR3 spans 14 residues. Germline V CDR1 and CDR2: GTSNPN, SVGIG (reference sequence). CDR3 coding DNA: TGTGCTGGGACAGGGGGTCTGAACACCGGGGAGCTGTTTTTT. It specifies CAGTGGLNTGELFF.

The chain links TRBV7-2 to TRBJ2-7; TRBD2 might be the D (6 bases). V was trimmed by 5 bases and J by 4 bases, leaving 15 bases between them. Germline CDR1 reads SGHTA; CDR2 reads FQGNSA. This CDR3 has 14 residues. In nucleotides, the CDR3 is TGTGCCAGCAGCAAGCTGGGGACTGGGTACGAGCAGTACTTC. As protein: CASSKLGTGYEQYF.

Comments on this clonotype: One base away lies a much larger clone, so this may be a sequencing read error. The rearrangement joins TRBV29-1 to TRBJ1-1; D remains ambiguous. CDR1 and CDR2 from the germline V gene are SQVTM and ANQGSEA. The CDR3 sequence is 14 residues long. The V and J ends lost 5 bases and 4 bases respectively, with 17 bases between them. CDR3 nucleotides: TGCAGCGTTTCCCCTAGGACGGTGAGCACTGAAGCTTTCTTT. Translated, it gives CSVSPRTVSTEAFF.

The chain employs TRBV7-2 and TRBJ1-3; D may be TRBD1 (6 bases). This CDR3 is 16 amino acids long. The germline V gene has CDR1 SGHTA and CDR2 FQGNSA. The V end lost 5 bases, the J end lost 3 bases, and 17 bases lay between the germline ends. CDR3 region: CASSLLGGANGNTIYF. CDR3 in DNA: TGTGCCAGCAGCCTGTTAGGGGGGGCGAATGGAAACACCATATATTTT.

The sample holds many counts of this clonotype. CDR3 protein: CASSVEMASYNEQFF. The CDR3 nucleotides read TGTGCCAGCAGCGTAGAAATGGCCTCCTACAATGAGCAGTTCTTC. The chain couples TRBV9 to TRBJ2-1; D not certain. This CDR3 is 15 amino acids long. V dropped 0 bases and J dropped 0 bases, with 7 bases sitting between them. The germline V gene has CDR1 SGDLS and CDR2 YYNGEE.

Concerning this clonotype itself: A clone one base away is much larger, so this may be a read error. The rearrangement uses TRBV3-1 and TRBJ1-2, with unresolved D. CDR1 is LGHDT, CDR2 YNNKEL, per germline (reference sequence). V gave up 0 bases and J gave up 8 bases, with 16 bases separating them. The CDR3 extends over 15 amino acids. Written as DNA, the CDR3 is TGTGCCAGCAGCCAAGAGGGCGGGAGAGCGAAGGGCTACACCTTC. Translation gives CASSQEGGRAKGYTF.

At least ten counts were recorded for this clonotype. The gene calls are TRBV20-1 and TRBJ1-5, with D perhaps TRBD1 (5 bases). Trimming took 7 bases from V and 1 from J, leaving 14 bases between them. The CDR3 spans 14 residues. The germline V gene has CDR1 DFQATT and CDR2 SNEGSKA (reference sequence). Here the CDR3 DNA reads TGCAGTGTTTCACAGGCGCGGAGCAATCAGCCCCAGCATTTT. It specifies CSVSQARSNQPQHF.

The J gene is TRBJ1-1, the V gene TRBV6-5; maybe TRBD1 (5 bases). CDR1 and CDR2 (germline): MNHEY, SVGAGI. There are 15 residues in the CDR3. The V gene lost 0 bases and the J gene lost 1 base, with 9 bases spanning the gap. CDR3 DNA: TGTGCCAGCAGTTACTCGGGGGTTGCGAACACTGAAGCTTTCTTT. This sequence encodes CASSYSGVANTEAFF.

The rearrangement links TRBV6-1 to TRBJ1-1, with D uncertain. The CDR3 sequence is 13 residues long. The V gene lost 3 bases and the J gene lost 4 bases, with 9 bases spanning the gap. CDR1 is MNHNS, CDR2 SASEGT, per germline. This CDR3 reads CASSDRRTTEAFF. DNA of the CDR3: TGTGCCAGCAGTGATCGGAGGACCACTGAAGCTTTCTTT.

This clonotype was seen only a few times. The chain couples TRBV2 to TRBJ2-1; 15 nucleotides agree with TRBD2. This CDR3 contains 17 residues. V gave up 6 bases and J gave up 2 bases; unmatched junction bases: 5. Germline values: CDR1 SNHLY, CDR2 FYNNEI. This CDR3 is CASRGTSGGSAYNEQFF. Here the CDR3 DNA reads TGTGCCAGCAGAGGGACTAGCGGGGGGTCTGCCTACAATGAGCAGTTCTTC.

This clonotype was counted ten times or more. This chain links TRBV6-6 with TRBJ2-7, with D perhaps matching TRBD2 (5 bases). The ends were cut back, 2 bases at V and 7 bases at J, with 12 bases in the middle. Germline V CDR1 and CDR2: MNHNY, SVGAGI (reference sequence). This CDR3 comprises 13 residues. CDR3 in amino acids: CASSYRELGEQYF. Written as DNA, the CDR3 is TGTGCCAGCAGTTACAGGGAGCTAGGTGAGCAGTACTTC.

This clonotype came up a few times. The V and J genes are TRBV6-2 or TRBV6-3 and TRBJ1-1, with TRBD1 matching 11 bases. The length of the CDR3 is 14 residues. Germline-derived CDR1 and CDR2 are MNHEY and SVGEGT. The J segment lost 8 bases and the V segment lost 5 bases, leaving 7 bases of the junction unmatched. The CDR3 sequence is CASSLHGTGGEAFF. In DNA, the CDR3 is TGTGCCAGCAGTCTACACGGGACAGGGGGGGAAGCTTTCTTT.

The genes are TRBV28 and TRBJ2-7; 7 bases fit TRBD1. V trimming: 9 bases; J trimming: 4 bases; junction bases outside the gene matches: 6. Germline V gene lookup returns CDR1 MDHEN and CDR2 SYDVKM. The CDR3 has 12 residues. The CDR3: CARAGGHYEQYF. The CDR3 DNA reads TGTGCCAGGGCAGGGGGTCATTACGAGCAGTACTTC. The full variable domain, with the rest looked up from reference TRBV28 and TRBJ2-7, is DVKVTQSSRYLVKRTGEKVFLECVQDMDHENMFWYRQDPGLGLRLIYFSYDVKMKEKGDIPEGYSVSREKKERFSLILESASTNQTSMYLCARAGGHYEQYFGPGTRLTVT.

This chain uses TRBV29-1 with TRBJ1-2; D is unclear. V dropped 2 bases and J dropped 3 bases, with 10 bases sitting between them. CDR1 is SQVTM and CDR2 is ANQGSEA in the germline V gene. CDR3 length equals 13 residues. DNA for the CDR3: TGCAGCGTTGAAATTGCCGGCTACTATGGCTACACCTTC. Translating gives CSVEIAGYYGYTF.

Note on this clonotype: A much larger clonotype is one base distant, so this may be a read error. The chain uses TRBV15 and TRBJ2-5, with a possible D match to TRBD1 (6 bases). Germline assignment: CDR1 LNHNV and CDR2 YYDKDF (reference sequence). This CDR3 region has 13 residues. For the CDR3, the DNA is TGTGCCACCGCTAACAGGGCCCAAGAGGCCCAGTACTTC. Translated, it gives CATANRAQEAQYF.

This sequence joins TRBV6-1 and TRBJ1-2; weak D call: TRBD1 (6 bases). This CDR3 is built from 15 residues. CDR1 is MNHNS, CDR2 SASEGT, per germline. Trimming cost V 6 bases and J 0 bases, with 14 bases left between them. In nucleotides, the CDR3 is TGTGCCAGCAGACTTACACAGGGTACTAACTATGGCTACACCTTC. Its translation is CASRLTQGTNYGYTF.

This clonotype has ten or more counts. The genes are TRBV7-2 and TRBJ2-3, with 9 bases matching TRBD2. The CDR3 runs to 16 residues. Losses at the gene ends were 5 bases for V and 2 bases for J; bases not matched to a gene: 8. Germline CDR1 SGHTA, CDR2 FQGNSA. In DNA, the CDR3 is TGTGCCAGCAGCCCCGGGGCTAGCGGGGTCACAGATACGCAGTATTTT. Protein sequence: CASSPGASGVTDTQYF.